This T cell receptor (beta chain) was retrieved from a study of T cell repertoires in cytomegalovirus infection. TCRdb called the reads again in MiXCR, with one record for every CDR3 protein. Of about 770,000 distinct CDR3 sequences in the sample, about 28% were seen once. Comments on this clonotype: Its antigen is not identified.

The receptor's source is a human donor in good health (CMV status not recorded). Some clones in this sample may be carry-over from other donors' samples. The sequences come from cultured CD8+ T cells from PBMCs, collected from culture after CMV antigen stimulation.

The CDR3 sequence is CASSARGRDEKLFF. CDR3 bases: TGTGCCAGCAGCGCCAGGGGTAGGGACGAAAAACTGTTTTTT. V and J are TRBV7-8 and TRBJ1-4; TRBD1 is a possible D gene (6 bases). V lost 5 bases and J 8 bases, leaving 15 bases between the germline ends. The CDR3 length is 14 residues. Germline assignment: CDR1 SGHVS and CDR2 FQNEAQ.